These T cell receptor beta chains were read from a single sample in a study of cytomegalovirus exposure and HLA in healthy donors. TCRdb keeps only in-frame clones here, not all; method: immunoSEQ multiplex PCR. The sample records 90,000 to 120,000 clones, over 65% being singletons. Material: PBMCs. These receptors all stem from a female donor in good health and CMV-seropositive. CDR3s include the opening cysteine and the closing phenylalanine or tryptophan. Fields, in order: CDR3 protein, CDR3 DNA, CDR3 length, clone size, J gene, V gene, D gene. A D gene is named only where the DNA matches it firmly. The size of a clone is reported for some rows only, either as once, few or many, or as a class for expanded clones.

CASSGSGTGYGYTF	TGTGCCAGCAGTGGTTCCGGGACAGGGTATGGCTACACCTTC	14	few	TRBJ1-2	TRBV28	TRBD1
CASSSSFPGQETQYF	TGTGCCAGCAGTTCGAGTTTTCCGGGACAGGAGACCCAGTACTTC	15	NA	TRBJ2-5	TRBV28	TRBD1
CASSFADRAWGYTF	TGTGCCAGCAGTTTCGCGGACAGGGCTTGGGGCTACACCTTC	14	NA	TRBJ1-2	TRBV27	TRBD1
CAWRAGGGRETQYF	TGTGCCTGGAGGGCCGGGGGGGGGAGGGAGACCCAGTACTTC	14	NA	TRBJ2-5	TRBV30	TRBD2
CASSSKTGAPEKLFF	TGCGCCAGCAGCTCAAAGACAGGGGCCCCTGAAAAACTGTTTTTT	15	NA	TRBJ1-4	TRBV5-1	TRBD1
CASSVDRDWGFF	TGTGCCAGCAGTGTCGACCGGGACTGGGGTTTCTTC	12	NA	TRBJ2-1	TRBV6-1	NA
CASSLSSTGSTDTQYF	TGTGCCAGCAGTTTATCTTCGACAGGTTCCACAGATACGCAGTATTTT	16	NA	TRBJ2-3	TRBV28	NA
CASSSYQGNQETQYF	TGTGCCAGCAGTTCCTATCAGGGAAACCAAGAGACCCAGTACTTC	15	NA	TRBJ2-5	TRBV11-2	NA
CSVEQGLGSPQYF	TGCAGCGTTGAACAGGGTCTAGGCAGCCCGCAGTATTTT	13	NA	TRBJ2-3	TRBV29-1	NA
CAWSRTGEIQYF	TGTGCCTGGAGTCGGACAGGGGAAATTCAGTACTTC	12	once	TRBJ2-4	TRBV30	TRBD1
CASSEEVGPIYNEQFF	TGTGCCAGCAGTGAAGAAGTGGGGCCAATTTACAATGAGCAGTTCTTC	16	few	TRBJ2-1	TRBV2	NA
CASSLDGRNNEQYF	TGCGCCAGCAGCTTGGATGGGAGGAACAACGAGCAGTACTTC	14	NA	TRBJ2-7	TRBV5-1	NA
CASSRVRGGANEKLFF	TGTGCCAGCAGCCGGGTTAGGGGTGGTGCTAATGAAAAACTGTTTTTT	16	few	TRBJ1-4	TRBV7-6	NA
CASSVGTTRREKLFF	TGTGCCAGCAGCGTAGGGACAACAAGACGGGAAAAACTGTTTTTT	15	NA	TRBJ1-4	TRBV9	NA
CVSSLDGKGYEQYF	TGCGTCAGCAGCTTGGACGGGAAGGGCTACGAGCAGTACTTC	14	NA	TRBJ2-7	TRBV5-1	NA
CASSFRQGGNNEQYF	TGTGCCAGCAGCTTTCGACAGGGCGGAAACAACGAGCAGTACTTC	15	few	TRBJ2-7	TRBV5-5	TRBD1
CASTHRAGGITDTQYF	TGTGCCAGTACCCATCGAGCGGGAGGAATCACAGATACGCAGTATTTT	16	NA	TRBJ2-3	TRBV19	TRBD2
CASSDSPNLAGQGGNEQFF	TGTGCCAGCAGTGACTCCCCTAACCTGGCGGGACAGGGGGGCAATGAGCAGTTCTTC	19	NA	TRBJ2-1	TRBV6-4	TRBD1
CASSASGTGGNIQYF	TGTGCCAGCAGTGCTTCCGGGACAGGGGGAAACATTCAGTACTTC	15	NA	TRBJ2-4	TRBV28	TRBD1
CASSLEATGGYEQYF	TGCGCCAGCAGCTTGGAGGCGACAGGGGGCTACGAGCAGTACTTC	15	NA	TRBJ2-7	TRBV5-1	TRBD1
CASSPSGTGSYEQYF	TGCGCCAGCAGCCCCTCCGGGACAGGGAGCTACGAGCAGTACTTC	15	NA	TRBJ2-7	TRBV5-1	TRBD1
CASSPKTENTEAFF	TGTGCCAGCTCCCCAAAGACAGAGAACACTGAAGCTTTCTTT	14	NA	TRBJ1-1	TRBV18	NA
CASVLGGPGDMQYF	TGTGCCAGTGTTCTCGGGGGGCCTGGAGATATGCAGTATTTT	14	NA	TRBJ2-3	TRBV6-1	NA
CASSLAARGDTQYF	TGCGCCAGCAGCTTGGCCGCCCGAGGGGATACGCAGTATTTT	14	few	TRBJ2-3	TRBV5-1	NA
CASEWDRGNTDTQYF	TGTGCCAGCGAATGGGACAGGGGGAATACAGATACGCAGTATTTT	15	NA	TRBJ2-3	TRBV2	TRBD1
CASSLKPGTEAFF	TGTGCCAGTAGTCTCAAACCGGGAACTGAAGCTTTCTTT	13	once	TRBJ1-1	TRBV19	NA
CASSIWQGSELFF	TGTGCCAGTAGTATTTGGCAGGGAAGTGAACTGTTTTTT	13	few	TRBJ1-4	TRBV19	NA
CASSLATGTGQEKLFF	TGTGCCAGCAGCTTGGCTACCGGGACAGGGCAAGAAAAACTGTTTTTT	16	few	TRBJ1-4	TRBV5-4	TRBD1
CASSRGGTNTGELFF	TGTGCCAGCAGCCGCGGGGGGACGAACACCGGGGAGCTGTTTTTT	15	NA	TRBJ2-2	TRBV7-9	TRBD2
CASIAPGHRRYGYTF	TGTGCCAGTATCGCCCCTGGACATCGGCGTTATGGCTACACCTTC	15	NA	TRBJ1-2	TRBV19	NA
CASSEEQGRNYGYTF	TGTGCCAGCAGTGAAGAACAGGGGAGGAACTATGGCTACACCTTC	15	NA	TRBJ1-2	TRBV6-1	TRBD1
CASTGTAISGNTIYF	TGTGCCAGTACCGGGACAGCCATCTCTGGAAACACCATATATTTT	15	NA	TRBJ1-3	TRBV7-2	TRBD1
CASSPEPGGNQPQHF	TGTGCCAGCAGCCCCGAGCCAGGGGGCAATCAGCCCCAGCATTTT	15	NA	TRBJ1-5	TRBV27	NA
CSVEQDTYNEQFF	TGCAGCGTTGAACAGGACACTTACAATGAGCAGTTCTTC	13	NA	TRBJ2-1	TRBV29-1	NA
CASGLGLGKQETQYF	TGTGCTAGTGGTTTGGGCCTCGGGAAGCAAGAGACCCAGTACTTC	15	NA	TRBJ2-5	TRBV12-5	NA
CASSTTTGSNQPQHF	TGTGCCAGTAGTACTACGACAGGGAGCAATCAGCCCCAGCATTTT	15	NA	TRBJ1-5	TRBV19	TRBD1
CASSMAPDQETQYF	TGTGCCAGTAGTATGGCACCAGACCAAGAGACCCAGTACTTC	14	NA	TRBJ2-5	TRBV19	NA
CASSPNTNTEAFF	TGTGCCAGCTCCCCCAACACAAACACTGAAGCTTTCTTT	13	NA	TRBJ1-1	TRBV18	NA
CASSLGRGNTEAFF	TGTGCCAGCAGCTTAGGTAGAGGGAACACTGAAGCTTTCTTT	14	NA	TRBJ1-1	TRBV7-2	NA
CASSGKRGNTEAFF	TGTGCCAGCAGCGGAAAAAGAGGGAACACTGAAGCTTTCTTT	14	NA	TRBJ1-1	TRBV9	NA
CSVSRDRGSGYTF	TGCAGCGTTTCCCGGGACAGGGGTTCGGGCTACACCTTC	13	NA	TRBJ1-2	TRBV29-1	TRBD1
CSVWEGNNQPQHF	TGCAGCGTTTGGGAGGGGAACAATCAGCCCCAGCATTTT	13	NA	TRBJ1-5	TRBV29-1	NA